This T cell receptor (beta chain) was found in a study of response to subunit inactivated influenza vaccine. As regards this clonotype: The antigen is not known.

Study outcomes and limitations: The authors put forward the suggestion that each seasonal influenza vaccination may bring in only a limited number of new T cells.

The V end lost 4 bases, the J end lost 0 bases, and 14 bases lay between the germline ends. The germline gives CDR1 SEHNR, CDR2 FQNEAQ (reference sequence). The CDR3 runs 16 residues. MiXCR, applied by TCRdb to the RT-PCR reads, yields one record per CDR3 protein. Among around 710,000 distinct CDR3 sequences listed, around 14% were seen once. This chain connects TRBV7-9 to TRBJ2-3; D remains unclear. This material consisted of PBMCs from blood, taken 14 to 15 days before vaccination. This receptor was obtained from a man between 50 and 59 years old who received an inactivated influenza vaccine. The chain's CDR3 is CASSWASRGSTDTQYF. In DNA form, the CDR3 reads TGTGCCAGCAGCTGGGCTAGTCGAGGAAGCACAGATACGCAGTATTTT.